The next 7 T cell receptor beta chains were all read from a single sample in a study of control samples from healthy donors and cancer patients. Sequenced by immunoSEQ multiplex PCR; TCRdb stores in-frame clones only, minus some. This sample has around 68,000 clones; about 83% occur once, and the top ten carry 15% to 18%. Sequenced: blood. Receptors were obtained from a man aged 55 to 70 in good health.

The rearrangement joins TRBV5-1 to TRBJ2-7; 10 bases agree with TRBD2. This CDR3 comprises 14 residues. CDR1 is SGHRS and CDR2 is YFSETQ in the germline V gene. Trimming took 7 bases from V and 4 from J; bases not matched to a gene: 8. The CDR3 sequence is CASRPLAGAYEQYF. Written as DNA, the CDR3 is TGCGCCAGCCGACCCCTAGCGGGAGCTTACGAGCAGTACTTC.

V is TRBV6-5 and J is TRBJ1-4; D gene ambiguous. The germline V gene encodes CDR1 MNHEY and CDR2 SVGAGI. The CDR3 length is 12 residues. V lost 6 bases and J lost 6, with 8 bases in between. The CDR3 nucleotides read TGTGCCAGCAGCTCCGCGGATGAAAAACTGTTTTTT. Amino acids: CASSSADEKLFF.

The chain combines TRBV6-5 with TRBJ2-7, with D perhaps matching TRBD2 (6 bases). Germline V gene data show CDR1 as MNHEY and CDR2 as SVGAGI. The CDR3 contains 16 residues. V gave up 4 bases and J gave up 2 bases, with 18 bases separating them. The CDR3 loop reads CASSSPAERATYEQYF. The CDR3 DNA is TGTGCCAGCAGTTCCCCGGCGGAGCGGGCCACCTACGAGCAGTACTTC.

The chain carries TRBV7-2 and TRBJ1-1; TRBD1 matches at 7 bases. The V segment lost 1 base and the J segment 6 bases; nucleotides outside the gene matches: 2. CDR1 is SGHTA and CDR2 is FQGNSA in the germline V gene. CDR3 length equals 13 residues. CDR3 DNA: TGTGCCAGCAGCTTAGACAGGGGCGCTGAAGCTTTCTTT. As protein: CASSLDRGAEAFF.

The V gene is TRBV4-3, the J gene TRBJ1-1, with D unresolved. From germline, CDR1 is LGHNA and CDR2 YSLEER. Trimming shortened V by 0 bases and J by 2 bases, and 10 bases separated the two germline ends. The CDR3 totals 15 residues. The CDR3 region has the DNA TGCGCCAGCAGCCAAGAGAGACACCTCAACACTGAAGCTTTCTTT. It yields the protein CASSQERHLNTEAFF.

J is TRBJ1-1 and V is TRBV5-1; D may be TRBD1 (6 bases). Trimming removed 2 bases at V and 4 bases at J, with 12 bases between. The V gene's germline CDR1 is SGHRS and CDR2 YFSETQ. The CDR3 is made up of 14 amino acids. CDR3 loop: CASSLGGQGTEAFF. The DNA for the CDR3 is TGCGCCAGCAGCTTAGGGGGGCAGGGCACTGAAGCTTTCTTT. The full variable domain, rest sourced from reference TRBV5-1 and TRBJ1-1, is KAGVTQTPRYLIKTRGQQVTLSCSPISGHRSVSWYQQTPGQGLQFLFEYFSETQRNKGNFPGRFSGRQFSNSRSEMNVSTLELGDSALYLCASSLGGQGTEAFFGQGTRLTVV.

The V call is TRBV6-6, the J call TRBJ2-5; the D gene is possibly TRBD1 (5 bases). CDR1 is MNHNY, CDR2 SVGAGI, per germline (reference sequence). The CDR3 is 15 residues long. The V gene lost 5 bases and the J gene lost 2 bases, with 15 bases spanning the gap. This CDR3 reads CASSPGQGNQETQYF. The CDR3 DNA is TGTGCCAGCAGTCCCGGGCAGGGTAATCAAGAGACCCAGTACTTC.